The 19 T cell receptor beta chains listed next were all sequenced from one sample in a study of regulatory T cells in long-lasting Graves disease. The time point here: persistent/refractory GD, antithyroid drugs over 5 years with positive TRAb. Following extraction of RNA from PBMCs, that RNA was used to make the TCR library. Relying on iRepertoire HTBI primers and Arm-PCR of CDR3 regions, the team built TCR beta libraries. TCRdb reanalysed the multiplex PCR reads using MiXCR and keeps one entry per CDR3 protein. The table records about 300,000 distinct CDR3 sequences, around a fifth of them present only once. This specimen consisted of peripheral blood mononuclear cells (PBMCs), obtained when the disease was refractory, from a patient treated with antithyroid drugs. The receptors stem from a female donor with Graves disease.

This clonotype has a handful of counts. V gene TRBV6-1 combines with J gene TRBJ1-1; possibly TRBD1 for D (5 bases). Germline assignment: CDR1 MNHNS and CDR2 SASEGT. The CDR3 contains 14 residues. Trimming removed 6 bases at V and 1 base at J, with 12 bases between. DNA of the CDR3: TGTGCCAGCAGGCGATCTGGGGGGAACACTGAAGCTTTCTTT. Encoded protein: CASRRSGGNTEAFF.

This clonotype was detected ten times or more. V gene TRBV12-3 or TRBV12-4 combines with J gene TRBJ1-2, with TRBD1 matching over 8 bases. V dropped 6 bases and J dropped 7; count of bases not matched to a gene: 13. The CDR3 has 15 amino acids. As DNA, the CDR3 is TGTGCCAGCAGGGATGGGAGGCAGGGGGCTGGTGGCTACACCTTC. It specifies CASRDGRQGAGGYTF.

This clonotype was counted between two and nine times. This CDR3 is CASSYSMDRGRKTQYF. CDR3 bases: TGTGCCAGCAGTTACTCGATGGACAGGGGTCGGAAGACCCAGTACTTC. The chain joins TRBV6-5 to TRBJ2-5, with 9 bases aligning to TRBD1. Germline V CDR1 and CDR2: MNHEY, SVGAGI. This CDR3 spans 16 amino acids. After removal of 0 bases from V and 6 bases from J, the junction contained 8 bases not matched to a gene.

This clonotype was counted between two and nine times. The chain combines TRBV27 with TRBJ2-2; 12 bases are a match to TRBD1. Germline CDR1 reads MNHEY; CDR2 reads SMNVEV (reference sequence). The CDR3 extends over 18 amino acids. With 4 bases clipped from V and 3 bases from J, the junction kept 9 bases outside the gene matches. The CDR3 spells CASSYSGTGGVDTGELFF. For the CDR3, the DNA is TGTGCCAGCAGTTATTCCGGGACAGGGGGCGTGGACACCGGGGAGCTGTTTTTT.

This clonotype appeared many times. This chain connects TRBV11-2 to TRBJ2-5; D might be TRBD1 or TRBD2, each matching 5 bases. Per the germline V gene, CDR1 is SGHAT and CDR2 is FQNNGV. V lost 1 base and J 3 bases, leaving 12 bases between the germline ends. This CDR3 spans 15 amino acids. The CDR3 protein is CASSLVGLGEETQYF. CDR3 in DNA: TGTGCCAGCAGCTTAGTCGGACTGGGGGAAGAGACCCAGTACTTC.

This clonotype was picked up many times. The gene calls are TRBV12-3 or TRBV12-4 and TRBJ2-7; 9 bases match TRBD2. CDR3 length equals 14 residues. With 3 bases clipped from V and 3 bases from J, the junction kept 3 bases outside the gene matches. CDR3 sequence (DNA): TGTGCCAGCAGTTTGGCTAGCGGGAACTACGAGCAGTACTTC. Residues: CASSLASGNYEQYF.

This clonotype was recorded at least ten times. This chain joins TRBV27 and TRBJ1-1; 8 bases fit TRBD1. V shed 4 bases and J 4 bases; nucleotides not matched to a gene: 5. The CDR3 runs to 14 residues. Germline loops: CDR1 MNHEY, CDR2 SMNVEV (reference sequence). Written as DNA, the CDR3 is TGTGCCAGCAGTTCAACCGACAGGGGCACTGAAGCTTTCTTT. Residues: CASSSTDRGTEAFF.

The CDR3: CASSGVGTPNSPLHF. CDR3 nucleotide sequence: TGTGCCAGCAGTGGAGTCGGGACGCCTAATTCACCCCTCCACTTT. The chain is built from TRBV2 and TRBJ1-6; D is perhaps TRBD1 (5 bases). Germline CDR1 is SNHLY and CDR2 is FYNNEI. The CDR3 covers 15 residues. V was pared by 4 bases and J by 6 bases, with 13 bases between.

Concerning this clonotype itself: Germline and junction disagree at one end, which may indicate a read error. The V and J genes are TRBV20-1 and TRBJ2-2; a possible D gene is TRBD2 (7 bases). Germline lookup yields CDR1 DFQATT and CDR2 SNEGSKA (reference sequence). This CDR3 is built from 16 residues. The CDR3 coding sequence is TGCAGTGCTAGAGTCGGGGGGCCGTTGAACACCGGGGAGCCGTTTTTT. Its protein is CSARVGGPLNTGEPFF.

CDR3 DNA sequence: TGTGCCTGGGATCCGGGACAGAGGTGGGAGACCCAGTACTTC. The encoded protein is CAWDPGQRWETQYF. The gene calls are TRBV30 and TRBJ2-5, with TRBD1 matching over 7 bases. The CDR3 contains 14 residues. Looked up from germline, CDR1 is GTSNPN and CDR2 is SVGIG (reference sequence). Trimming cost V 5 bases and J 5 bases; bases outside gene matches: 11.

The genes are TRBV7-2 and TRBJ2-3; tentatively, D is TRBD2 (6 bases). V was pared by 0 bases and J by 4 bases, with 11 bases between. Germline CDR1 reads SGHTA; CDR2 reads FQGNSA. The CDR3 contains 15 residues. The CDR3 spells CASSLASGGPDTQYF. As DNA, the CDR3 is TGTGCCAGCAGCTTAGCGAGCGGAGGGCCAGATACGCAGTATTTT. The full variable domain, rest sourced from reference TRBV7-2 and TRBJ2-3, is GAGVSQSPSNKVTEKGKDVELRCDPISGHTALYWYRQSLGQGLEFLIYFQGNSAPDKSGLPSDRFSAERTGGSVSTLTIQRTQQEDSAVYLCASSLASGGPDTQYFGPGTRLTVL.

This clonotype has just a few counts. This sequence joins TRBV19 and TRBJ1-5, with D tentatively TRBD1 (6 bases). Deletions cut 8 bases from V and 9 bases from J, with 20 bases between. This CDR3 comprises 14 residues. The germline gives CDR1 LNHDA, CDR2 SQIVND (reference sequence). The CDR3 DNA sequence: TGTGCCAGTTGCGCCGGACAGAGGGTTTTGCCCCAGCATTTT. It encodes CASCAGQRVLPQHF.

In the case of this clonotype: This clone may be a read error of a much larger clone one base away. The chain couples TRBV6-8 to TRBJ2-7, with 8 bases matching TRBD2. The CDR3 is 22 residues long. Germline V gene lookup returns CDR1 MNHGY and CDR2 SAAAGT. The CDR3 DNA reads TGTGCCGGCAGTTACGAAGGGTGCGATGAAAGCGGGAGCTACTATCGCCCTTGCGAGCAGTACTTC. This codes for CAGSYEGCDESGSYYRPCEQYF.

The J gene is TRBJ1-5, the V gene TRBV20-1; weak D call: TRBD1 (5 bases). CDR3 length equals 14 residues. Germline V gene lookup returns CDR1 DFQATT and CDR2 SNEGSKA (reference sequence). V lost 6 bases to trimming and J lost 4 bases, with 16 bases between them. The CDR3: CSARIMGLNQPQHF. The CDR3 region has the DNA TGCAGTGCCCGGATTATGGGACTTAATCAGCCCCAGCATTTT.

This clonotype was seen many times. The CDR3 DNA reads TGCAGTGCTAGAGTCGGGCGGGAGTCCTCCTACGAGCAGTACTTC. Translated: CSARVGRESSYEQYF. The chain uses TRBV20-1 and TRBJ2-7; TRBD2 matches 7 bases. Trimming cost V 1 base and J 0 bases; bases outside gene matches: 6. This CDR3 is 15 amino acids long. Germline CDR1 DFQATT, CDR2 SNEGSKA (reference sequence).

The chain is built from TRBV4-2 and TRBJ2-4; D unclear. The CDR3 extends over 17 amino acids. V was trimmed by 2 bases and J by 4 bases, leaving 18 bases between them. Per germline, CDR1 LGHNA and CDR2 YNFKEQ. CDR3 in amino acids: CASSQNPSGGDKNIQYF. The CDR3 nucleotides are TGTGCCAGCAGCCAAAACCCCTCTGGCGGTGATAAAAACATTCAGTACTTC.

The sample holds many counts of this clonotype. This sequence joins TRBV12-3 or TRBV12-4 and TRBJ2-7; D call uncertain. Trimming pared 2 bases from V and 1 base from J, leaving 9 bases between. The CDR3 consists of 14 residues. The chain's CDR3 is CASSLSLGSYEQYF. The CDR3 DNA sequence: TGTGCCAGCAGTTTATCGCTGGGTTCCTACGAGCAGTACTTC.

The V gene is TRBV28, the J gene TRBJ2-4; D might be TRBD1 or TRBD2, each matching 6 bases. The CDR3 totals 14 residues. V shed 11 bases and J shed 5 bases, with 19 bases lying between them. The V gene's germline CDR1 is MDHEN and CDR2 SYDVKM. The CDR3 protein is CAVEGGTRENIQYF. The CDR3 DNA follows: TGTGCCGTAGAAGGGGGGACTCGGGAAAACATTCAGTACTTC. Full variable domain (outside the CDR3, taken from reference TRBV28 and TRBJ2-4): DVKVTQSSRYLVKRTGEKVFLECVQDMDHENMFWYRQDPGLGLRLIYFSYDVKMKEKGDIPEGYSVSREKKERFSLILESASTNQTSMYLCAVEGGTRENIQYFGAGTRLSVL.

This clonotype was recorded at least ten times. J is TRBJ2-7 and V is TRBV20-1, with D possibly being TRBD1 (6 bases). V was pared by 0 bases and J by 4 bases, with 13 bases between. The germline V gene encodes CDR1 DFQATT and CDR2 SNEGSKA (reference sequence). The CDR3 is 14 residues long. The CDR3 loop reads CSAREQGTIYEQYF. The CDR3 nucleotides are TGCAGTGCTAGAGAGCAGGGGACGATTTACGAGCAGTACTTC.